These T cell receptor beta chains were read from a single sample in a study of blood T cell repertoires in COVID-19. Here immunoSEQ multiplex PCR was the method, and the copy in TCRdb shows in-frame clones only, minus some. The sample holds 200,000 to 300,000 clones; 81% are singletons and the top ten take 7.5%. The specimen sequenced was peripheral blood. The receptors stem from a woman older than 75 with COVID-19, enrolled during active disease. Each CDR3 is given with its conserved first and last residue. The order of the fields is V gene, D gene, J gene, clone size, CDR3 protein, CDR3 DNA. A D gene is named only where the DNA matches it firmly. Clone size is shown for a subset of rows, as once, few, many or a class of expanded clone.

>TRBV5-1|NA|TRBJ2-3|few
CASSLQGPGTDTQYF
TGCGCCAGCAGCCTACAGGGCCCTGGGACAGATACGCAGTATTTT
>TRBV27|NA|TRBJ2-3|NA
CASRPFKGPEGDTQYF
TGTGCCAGCAGACCCTTCAAGGGCCCGGAGGGCGATACGCAGTATTTT
>TRBV6-5|NA|TRBJ1-4|NA
CASIGGWATNEKLFF
TGTGCCAGCATTGGAGGATGGGCAACTAATGAAAAACTGTTTTTT
>TRBV18|NA|TRBJ1-6|NA
CASSPSGGGFQNSPLHF
TGTGCCAGCTCACCTTCAGGTGGAGGGTTTCAGAATTCACCCCTCCACTTT
>TRBV10-3|TRBD1|TRBJ2-7|once
CAITGQGADEQYF
TGTGCCATCACCGGACAGGGGGCGGACGAGCAGTACTTC
>TRBV30|TRBD1|TRBJ1-1|NA
CACGYRQGGNTEAFF
TGTGCCTGTGGGTATAGACAGGGCGGTAACACTGAAGCTTTCTTT
>TRBV24-1|NA|TRBJ1-1|NA
CATSDAGVTFF
TGTGCCACCAGTGATGCGGGGGTGACTTTCTTT
>TRBV10-1|NA|TRBJ1-5|NA
CASPDTGTDPNQPQHF
TGCGCCAGCCCTGATACAGGCACGGACCCCAATCAGCCCCAGCATTTT
>TRBV18|NA|TRBJ2-5|NA
CASSPPTFRTQYF
TGTGCCAGCTCACCCCCAACCTTCAGGACCCAGTACTTC
>TRBV30|NA|TRBJ1-5|NA
CAWGRDSNQPQHF
TGTGCCTGGGGGAGAGATAGCAATCAGCCCCAGCATTTT
>TRBV2|NA|TRBJ2-5|once
CASSERAYQETQYF
TGTGCCAGCAGTGAGCGGGCCTACCAAGAGACCCAGTACTTC
>TRBV4-3|TRBD2|TRBJ2-5|NA
CASSQAPPGLAGGETQYF
TGCGCCAGCAGCCAAGCTCCCCCCGGCCTAGCGGGAGGCGAGACCCAGTACTTC
>TRBV28|NA|TRBJ1-3|NA
CASTLRFSGNTIYF
TGTGCCAGCACCTTGAGGTTCTCTGGAAACACCATATATTTT
>TRBV5-1|TRBD1|TRBJ1-3|NA
CASSLVAGGTGNTIYF
TGCGCCAGCAGCTTGGTCGCAGGGGGGACTGGAAACACCATATATTTT
>TRBV10-3|NA|TRBJ2-7|NA
CAISQGYEQYF
TGTGCCATCAGCCAGGGCTACGAGCAGTACTTC
>TRBV15|TRBD1|TRBJ1-1|NA
CATSTSDRGRTEAFF
TGTGCCACCAGCACTTCTGACAGGGGGCGGACTGAAGCTTTCTTT
>TRBV5-1|NA|TRBJ2-3|NA
CASSPGLPRTDTQYF
TGCGCCAGCAGCCCCGGACTACCACGCACAGATACGCAGTATTTT
>TRBV9|TRBD2|TRBJ2-5|NA
CASSVESTSGGQETQYF
TGTGCCAGCAGCGTAGAGAGTACTAGCGGGGGGCAAGAGACCCAGTACTTC
>TRBV6-5|TRBD1|TRBJ1-2|NA
CASTSRDRVYYGYTF
TGTGCCAGCACCAGCCGGGACAGGGTTTACTATGGCTACACCTTC
>TRBV2|NA|TRBJ2-2|NA
CASSVGHGTGELFF
TGTGCCAGCAGTGTGGGGCACGGCACCGGGGAGCTGTTTTTT
>TRBV29-1|TRBD2|TRBJ2-3|NA
CSVEGISGRGSQYF
TGCAGCGTTGAAGGGATTAGCGGGAGGGGTTCGCAGTATTTT
>TRBV19|NA|TRBJ1-5|NA
CASSVHSNQPQHF
TGTGCCAGTTCTGTACATAGCAATCAGCCCCAGCATTTT
>TRBV14|NA|TRBJ1-6|NA
CASSQARVGSPLHF
TGTGCCAGCAGCCAAGCCAGGGTGGGATCACCCCTCCACTTT
>TRBV5-5|TRBD1|TRBJ1-5|NA
CASSRSGQENQPQHF
TGTGCCAGCAGCCGCTCGGGACAGGAGAATCAGCCCCAGCATTTT
>TRBV5-8|TRBD1|TRBJ1-4|NA
CASSSFRGATNEKLFF
TGTGCCAGCAGCTCATTCAGGGGGGCGACTAATGAAAAACTGTTTTTT
>TRBV11-2|NA|TRBJ2-1|NA
CASSFGVNEQFF
TGTGCCAGCAGCTTCGGGGTGAATGAGCAGTTCTTC